This TCR beta chain was sequenced in a study of blood T cells in healthy people across ages. Regarding the study as a whole: Naive CD4+ cells and diversity were both higher in long-lived donors than in aged donors.

It was with a sample-barcoded 5' primer and a J-beta primer mix that a second PCR of roughly 6 to 11 cycles was run. MiXCR, applied by TCRdb to the 5' RACE reads, yields one record per CDR3 protein. Among 700,000 to 950,000 distinct CDR3 sequences, around 46% were seen once, and the ten largest hold around a fifth. In the case of this clonotype: The antigen remains unidentified.

In germline, CDR1 is MNHEY, CDR2 SVGEGT. CDR3 length equals 17 residues. Material: blood. The gene calls are TRBV6-2 or TRBV6-3 and TRBJ2-4, with 9 bases that match TRBD2. The J call is in doubt because the DNA end fits TRBJ2-5 better. The source is a woman in her fifties or sixties in good health. The CDR3, as DNA: TGTGCCAGCAAACACTTAGCGGGAGTTAGTTGGAAAGAGACCCAGTACTTC. It specifies CASKHLAGVSWKETQYF.